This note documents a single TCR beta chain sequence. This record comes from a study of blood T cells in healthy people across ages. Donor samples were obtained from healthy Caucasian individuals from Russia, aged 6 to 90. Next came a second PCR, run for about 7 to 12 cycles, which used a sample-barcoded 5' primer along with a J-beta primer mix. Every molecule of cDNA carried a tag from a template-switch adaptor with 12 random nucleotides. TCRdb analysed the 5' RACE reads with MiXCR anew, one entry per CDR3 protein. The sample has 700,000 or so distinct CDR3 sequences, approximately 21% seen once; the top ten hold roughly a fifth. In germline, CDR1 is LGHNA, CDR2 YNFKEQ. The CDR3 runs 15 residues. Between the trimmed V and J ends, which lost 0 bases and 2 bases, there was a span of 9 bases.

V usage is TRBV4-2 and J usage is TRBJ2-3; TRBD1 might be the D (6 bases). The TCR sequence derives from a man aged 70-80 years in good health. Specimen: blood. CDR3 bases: TGTGCCAGCAGCCAAGACGACAGGCACACAGATACGCAGTATTTT. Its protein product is CASSQDDRHTDTQYF.